Each of the 10 T cell receptor beta chains below was sequenced from the same sample in a study of spatial heterogeneity in lung cancer. The antigens of these receptors remain unknown. TCRdb reanalysed the 5' RACE reads using MiXCR and keeps one entry per CDR3 protein. The profile shows approximately 5,000 distinct CDR3 sequences, approximately 8.4% of them singletons. Time point noted: sample taken at primary tumor resection. Findings of the study overall: Tumor mutation counts were tracked by expanded intratumoral alpha and beta TCR counts.

The material sequenced was lung tumor tissue, taken at surgery. These receptor sequences come from a female donor with early-stage non-small cell lung cancer.

As concerns this clonotype: With a much larger clone just one base away, this may be a read error. The chain is built from TRBV6-5 and TRBJ2-2; possible D gene TRBD2, 6 bases. Trimming took 6 bases from V and 4 from J, leaving 9 bases between them. Germline CDR1 and CDR2: MNHEY and SVGAGI. This CDR3 is built from 13 residues. The CDR3: CASSPTSTGELFF. The CDR3, as DNA: TGTGCCAGCAGCCCGACTAGCACCGGGGAGCTGTTTTTT.

The J gene is TRBJ2-7, the V gene TRBV2; D might be TRBD1 or TRBD2, each matching 6 bases. Germline assignment: CDR1 SNHLY and CDR2 FYNNEI. V was trimmed by 2 bases and J by 2 bases, leaving 25 bases between them. The CDR3 runs 19 residues. CDR3 sequence: CASSESYGTQPGLAYEQYF. The DNA for the CDR3 is TGTGCCAGCAGTGAATCGTATGGGACACAGCCGGGACTTGCCTACGAGCAGTACTTC.

This clonotype was recorded many times. This sequence joins TRBV28 and TRBJ1-2; 8 nucleotides line up with TRBD1. CDR1 MDHEN and CDR2 SYDVKM come from the germline V gene. The V and J ends lost 6 bases and 8 bases, in that order; junction bases with no gene match: 8. The CDR3 is 13 residues long. In nucleotides, the CDR3 is TGTGCCAGCAGCCCTGGACAGGGTTTAGGCTACACCTTC. The encoded protein is CASSPGQGLGYTF.

This clonotype was seen at least ten times. The rearrangement joins TRBV6-5 to TRBJ2-5; 11 nucleotides line up with TRBD1. With V trimmed by 4 bases and J by 4 bases, 2 bases remained unmatched. CDR1 and CDR2 from the germline V gene are MNHEY and SVGAGI. This CDR3 is built from 14 residues. CDR3: CASSFGTGGETQYF. Here the CDR3 DNA reads TGTGCCAGCAGTTTCGGGACAGGGGGAGAGACCCAGTACTTC.

In its sample, this clonotype was seen many times. V and J are TRBV29-1 and TRBJ2-1, with a possible D match to TRBD2 (5 bases). Germline V lookup: CDR1 SQVTM, CDR2 ANQGSEA. V was shortened by 3 bases and J by 8 bases, with 8 bases between the two germline ends. The CDR3 runs 11 residues. The CDR3 protein is CSVEPGDEQFF. Here the CDR3 DNA reads TGCAGCGTTGAGCCCGGGGATGAGCAGTTCTTC.

The chain has TRBV11-1 and TRBJ2-3; TRBD1 matches 7 bases. V gave up 6 bases and J gave up 2 bases; unmatched junction bases: 8. CDR1 and CDR2 from the germline V gene are SGHAT and FQDESV (reference sequence). The CDR3 spans 15 residues. For the CDR3, the DNA is TGTGCCAGCAGGCCGATCGACAGGGACACAGATACGCAGTATTTT. Translating it yields CASRPIDRDTDTQYF.

This clonotype was picked up many times. The V gene is TRBV19, the J gene TRBJ2-5; 8 bases are a match to TRBD1. V was clipped by 3 bases and J by 1 base; unmatched bases: 10. The CDR3 has 17 amino acids. Per germline, CDR1 LNHDA and CDR2 SQIVND (reference sequence). As DNA, the CDR3 is TGTGCCAGTAGTATCGGGACAGGAGTAGCGGTCCAAGAGACCCAGTACTTC. The encoded protein is CASSIGTGVAVQETQYF.

This clonotype was counted at least ten times. The chain has TRBV13 and TRBJ2-7; a weak D match, TRBD2 (6 bases). The CDR3 runs to 18 residues. The germline gives CDR1 PRHDT, CDR2 FYEKMQ (reference sequence). Trimming left V 4 bases short and J 3 bases short, with 25 bases between. This CDR3 is CASSSSVVLARGNYEQYF. In nucleotides, the CDR3 is TGTGCCAGCAGCTCCTCAGTAGTACTAGCCCGAGGGAACTACGAGCAGTACTTC.

In this sample, this clonotype turned up many times. The chain couples TRBV5-1 to TRBJ2-7; D is perhaps TRBD1 (5 bases). Trimming took off 0 bases at V and 0 bases at J, with 13 bases between the two ends. Germline values: CDR1 SGHRS, CDR2 YFSETQ. The CDR3 sequence is 16 residues long. CDR3 nucleotides: TGCGCCAGCAGCTTGGAAGACAGAAAAAGCTCCTACGAGCAGTACTTC. Protein sequence: CASSLEDRKSSYEQYF.

This clonotype was counted many times. This chain uses TRBV6-6 with TRBJ1-4; D is uncertain. The CDR3 has 13 amino acids. CDR1 is MNHNY and CDR2 is SVGAGI in the germline V gene (reference sequence). Trimming shortened V by 4 bases and J by 5 bases, and 8 bases separated the two germline ends. DNA of the CDR3: TGTGCCAGCAGTTCCAGTTCGAATGAAAAACTGTTTTTT. It encodes CASSSSSNEKLFF.